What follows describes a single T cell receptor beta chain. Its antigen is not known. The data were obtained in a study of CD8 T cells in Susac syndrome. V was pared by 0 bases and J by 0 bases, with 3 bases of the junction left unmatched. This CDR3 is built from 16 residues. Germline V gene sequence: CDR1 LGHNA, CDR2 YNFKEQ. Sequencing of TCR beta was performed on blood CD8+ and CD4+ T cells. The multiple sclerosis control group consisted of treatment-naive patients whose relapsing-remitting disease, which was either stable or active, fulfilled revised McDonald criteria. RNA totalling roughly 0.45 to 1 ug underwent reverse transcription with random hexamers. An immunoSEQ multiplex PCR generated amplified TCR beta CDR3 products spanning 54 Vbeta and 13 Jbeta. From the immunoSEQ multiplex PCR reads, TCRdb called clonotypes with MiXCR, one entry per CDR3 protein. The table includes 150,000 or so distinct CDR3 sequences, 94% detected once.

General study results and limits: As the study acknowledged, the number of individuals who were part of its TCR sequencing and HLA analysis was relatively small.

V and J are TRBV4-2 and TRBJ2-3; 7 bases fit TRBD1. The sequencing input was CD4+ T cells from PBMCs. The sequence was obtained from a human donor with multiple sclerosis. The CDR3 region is CASSQDPTGSTDTQYF. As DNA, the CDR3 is TGTGCCAGCAGCCAAGACCCGACAGGGAGCACAGATACGCAGTATTTT.